Described below is a single T cell receptor (beta chain) sequence and its context. Its target antigen remains unknown. No clone much larger than this one lies a single base away; base qualities are absent. RNA was extracted using the RNeasy kit, and roughly 0.5 to 1 ug of the RNA was reverse transcribed with random hexamers. The immunoSEQ multiplex PCR assay, covering 54 Vbeta and 13 Jbeta segments, was used to amplify TCR beta CDR3 regions. PCR amplification bias was corrected by using a synthetic template baseline for primer optimization and computational correction. The authors processed their data as follows. Only productive sequences were kept, with reads annotated to V, D and J genes according to IMGT and analyzed in immunoSEQ Analyzer. To calculate clonality, Shannon entropy was normalized by log2 of the number of productive unique sequences and then subtracted from one. Public and private clones were assessed among the 100 most prevalent clones of each patient and control. Clones were defined as Susac-specific if absent from the healthy and MS cohorts, from 1052 published viral clones and from other ImmuneACCESS disease sequences. TCRdb reprocessing: public reads trimmed at Q25 with fastp, clones called with MiXCR, in-frame beta chains kept. Every entry covers one CDR3 protein and lists the most common genes and DNA from its rows. These V and J calls rely on TCRdb rather than the paper's analysis. For this sample the table gives 150,000 to 250,000 distinct CDR3 sequences, of which 90% to 95% were detected only once. Clones ranked in the top ten supply approximately 0.093% of the sample.

The CDR3 starts with the cysteine, ends with the phenylalanine, and has 14 residues. The DNA shown is the 42-base CDR3, in frame from base 1. Trimming takes 8 bases off V and 2 bases off J; junction bases not matched to a gene: 6. According to the germline V gene, CDR1 reads SGHAT and CDR2 reads FQNNGV. The data belong to a study of CD8 T cells in Susac syndrome (dated by TCRdb to about 2019). Background on the whole study: Whether CD8+ T cell activation and differentiation in Susac syndrome was antigen driven was tested using repertoire sequencing.

High-throughput TCR beta sequencing profiled peripheral blood CD8+ and CD4+ T cells from healthy donors, Susac syndrome patients and multiple sclerosis patients. Treatment-naive patients with stable or active relapsing-remitting disease fulfilling revised McDonald criteria were used as multiple sclerosis controls. CD8+ TEMRA cells were enriched by FACS, while bulk CD8+ and CD4+ T cells were purified by magnetic negative isolation. Blood was drawn into EDTA tubes, processed within 24 hours, and PBMCs were isolated by density gradient centrifugation. PBMCs destined for TCR sequencing were cryopreserved in liquid nitrogen and later thawed in a 37 °C water bath. The sorted or isolated CD4+, CD8+ and CD8+ TEMRA cells reached a purity of at least 90%. What the study reported, not specific to this receptor: The TCR sequencing and HLA analysis was acknowledged to have included a relatively small number of individuals.

Source material: CD4+ T cells from PBMCs. This chain joins TRBV11-2 to TRBJ2-7, with 10 middle bases fitting TRBD2. This sequence originates from a human donor with multiple sclerosis. The nucleotide sequence reads TGTGCCAGCGGGGGCGGGACTAGCGCCTACGAGCAGTACTTC. The resulting protein is CASGGGTSAYEQYF.